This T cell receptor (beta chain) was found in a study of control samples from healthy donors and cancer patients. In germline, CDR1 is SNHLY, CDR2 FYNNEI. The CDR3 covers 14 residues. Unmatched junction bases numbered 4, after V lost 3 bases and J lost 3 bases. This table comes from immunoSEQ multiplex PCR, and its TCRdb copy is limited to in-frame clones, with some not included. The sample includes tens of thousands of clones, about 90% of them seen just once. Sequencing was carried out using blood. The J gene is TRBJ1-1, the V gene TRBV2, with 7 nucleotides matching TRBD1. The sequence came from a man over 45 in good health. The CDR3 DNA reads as TGTGCCAGCAGTGAGGACAGGTGGGACACTGAAGCTTTCTTT. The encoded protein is CASSEDRWDTEAFF.